A selection of T cell receptor beta chains follows, all from one sample in a study of blood T cell repertoires in COVID-19. Clones were read by immunoSEQ multiplex PCR, and TCRdb kept only the in-frame ones, dropping some. Altogether roughly 63,000 clones are present, around 87% being singletons, with the ten largest covering around 2.5%. Source material: peripheral blood. The source of these receptors is a man over 45 with acute or convalescent COVID-19. CDR3s include the opening cysteine and the closing phenylalanine or tryptophan. A D gene is named only where the DNA matches it firmly. The size of a clone is reported for some rows only, either as once, few or many, or as a class for expanded clones.

V	J	D	size	CDR3	DNA
TRBV4-1	TRBJ2-1	TRBD1	.	CASSQAGTGVYNEQFF	TGCGCCAGCAGCCAAGCAGGGACAGGGGTCTACAATGAGCAGTTCTTC
TRBV14	TRBJ1-1	.	.	CASSPGGRALFTEAFF	TGTGCCAGCAGCCCGGGCGGCAGGGCTTTGTTCACTGAAGCTTTCTTT
TRBV11-3	TRBJ2-5	.	.	CASSLGSGRGRLGETQYF	TGTGCCAGCAGCTTAGGATCCGGTAGGGGCAGGCTCGGGGAGACCCAGTACTTC
TRBV11-2	TRBJ2-2	.	once	CASSLVVGVNTGELFF	TGTGCCAGCAGCTTAGTAGTAGGGGTGAACACCGGGGAGCTGTTTTTT
TRBV4-3	TRBJ2-1	.	.	CASSQGSGSYNEQFF	TGCGCCAGCAGCCAAGGATCGGGTTCCTACAATGAGCAGTTCTTC
TRBV9	TRBJ1-2	.	once	CASSEQVIANYGYTF	TGTGCCAGCAGCGAGCAGGTTATAGCTAACTATGGCTACACCTTC
TRBV5-1	TRBJ1-1	.	.	CASTPDPGQLNTEAFF	TGCGCCAGCACCCCAGACCCGGGACAATTGAACACTGAAGCTTTCTTT
TRBV19	TRBJ2-7	.	.	CASSPTSYEQYF	TGTGCCAGTAGTCCTACTAGCTACGAGCAGTACTTC
TRBV18	TRBJ2-7	TRBD2	.	CASSPLAGGDISEQYF	TGTGCCAGCTCACCCCTAGCGGGCGGGGATATTTCCGAGCAGTACTTC
TRBV19	TRBJ2-3	.	.	CASSIQGTDTQYF	TGTGCCAGTAGTATACAGGGAACAGATACGCAGTATTTT
TRBV3-1/TRBV3-2	TRBJ1-6	.	.	CASRAGDNSPLHF	TGTGCCAGCCGCGCGGGGGATAATTCACCCCTCCACTTT
TRBV28	TRBJ1-1	.	.	CASSPPVGHPTAFF	TGTGCCAGCAGTCCCCCGGTGGGACACCCCACAGCTTTCTTT
TRBV7-6	TRBJ2-5	.	.	CASSLIEAAETQYF	TGTGCCAGCAGCTTAATTGAGGCAGCGGAGACCCAGTACTTC
TRBV2	TRBJ1-1	.	.	CASSFNSLNTEAFF	TGTGCCAGCAGTTTTAACTCACTGAACACTGAAGCTTTCTTT
TRBV5-6	TRBJ1-2	.	.	CASSLANWQGSGGYTF	TGTGCCAGCAGCTTGGCCAACTGGCAGGGCAGCGGGGGCTACACCTTC
TRBV15	TRBJ2-7	TRBD1	.	CATSREVDRAYEQYF	TGTGCCACCAGCAGAGAAGTTGACAGGGCCTACGAGCAGTACTTC
TRBV28	TRBJ1-6	.	.	CASSRTRQNNSPLHF	TGTGCCAGCAGTCGAACCCGACAAAATAATTCACCCCTCCACTTT
TRBV7-2	TRBJ1-1	.	.	CASSPRGNTEAFF	TGTGCCAGCAGCCCGAGAGGGAACACTGAAGCTTTCTTT
TRBV6-5	TRBJ2-5	.	.	CASSYSNPGHQETQYF	TGTGCCAGCAGTTACTCGAATCCAGGGCATCAAGAGACCCAGTACTTC
TRBV11-2	TRBJ1-2	.	.	CASSLGPGQGYGYTF	TGTGCCAGCAGCTTAGGTCCGGGACAAGGCTATGGCTACACCTTC
TRBV19	TRBJ1-2	.	.	CASSNVSGTTHLNYGYTF	TGTGCCAGTAGTAACGTTAGCGGGACAACTCACCTTAACTATGGCTACACCTTC
TRBV6-5	TRBJ2-7	TRBD2	.	CASRLAGVNEQYF	TGTGCCAGCAGACTAGCGGGAGTTAACGAGCAGTACTTC
TRBV2	TRBJ1-6	.	.	CASRGASSGSPLHF	TGTGCCAGCAGGGGAGCGTCTTCTGGTTCACCCCTCCACTTT
TRBV27	TRBJ1-4	TRBD1	.	CASSLGQGVPNEKLFF	TGTGCCAGCAGCTTAGGACAGGGGGTACCTAATGAAAAACTGTTTTTT
TRBV30	TRBJ1-5	.	.	CAWSISEQPQHF	TGTGCCTGGAGTATCAGCGAACAGCCCCAGCATTTT
TRBV11-3	TRBJ2-1	.	once	CASSLAAGTPRSNEQFF	TGTGCCAGCAGCTTAGCCGCCGGGACTCCGCGATCCAATGAGCAGTTCTTC
TRBV6-6	TRBJ1-5	.	.	CASSSFNQPQHF	TGTGCCAGCAGTTCTTTTAATCAGCCCCAGCATTTT
TRBV9	TRBJ2-2	.	.	CASSPRGSGNANTGELFF	TGTGCCAGCAGCCCTCGGGGTAGCGGAAACGCGAACACCGGGGAGCTGTTTTTT
TRBV7-2	TRBJ2-2	.	.	CASSVGGGGLIKTGELFF	TGTGCCAGCAGCGTGGGGGGTGGCGGCCTGATAAAAACCGGGGAGCTGTTTTTT
TRBV4-3	TRBJ2-1	.	.	CASSQDMPGEFGNEQFF	TGCGCCAGCAGCCAAGACATGCCAGGGGAATTTGGCAATGAGCAGTTCTTC
TRBV24-1	TRBJ2-1	.	.	CATSGPLGTSRIAEQFF	TGTGCCACCAGTGGCCCCCTCGGGACTTCCCGCATCGCTGAGCAGTTCTTC
TRBV5-4	TRBJ2-2	TRBD2	.	CASSSPGLVADTGELFF	TGTGCCAGCAGCTCGCCGGGACTAGTGGCCGACACCGGGGAGCTGTTTTTT
TRBV5-8	TRBJ1-4	.	.	CASSIPGFEEKLFF	TGTGCCAGCAGTATTCCAGGGTTTGAAGAAAAACTGTTTTTT
TRBV28	TRBJ2-7	.	many	CASSRTDSYFYEQYF	TGTGCCAGCAGCCGGACGGACAGCTACTTCTACGAGCAGTACTTC
TRBV19	TRBJ1-5	TRBD1	.	CASRLSRDRGNQPQHF	TGTGCCAGTAGGCTTTCCAGGGACAGGGGCAATCAGCCCCAGCATTTT
TRBV18	TRBJ1-1	TRBD1	.	CASSTYTGDTEAFF	TGTGCCAGCTCAACCTACACAGGGGACACTGAAGCTTTCTTT
TRBV5-1	TRBJ2-1	TRBD2	few	CASKLAGANEQFF	TGCGCCAGCAAGCTAGCGGGAGCTAATGAGCAGTTCTTC
TRBV2	TRBJ2-5	TRBD2	.	CASRRTSESGLETQYF	TGTGCCAGCAGACGTACTAGCGAGAGCGGGTTAGAGACCCAGTACTTC
TRBV18	TRBJ1-1	.	.	CASSPTMNTEAFF	TGTGCCAGCTCACCTACTATGAACACTGAAGCTTTCTTT
TRBV5-8	TRBJ1-4	TRBD1	once	CASSLGTGTARTNEKLFF	TGTGCCAGCAGCCTGGGAACCGGGACAGCCCGAACTAATGAAAAACTGTTTTTT
TRBV25-1	TRBJ1-1	.	.	CASSVGNSEAFF	TGTGCCAGCAGTGTCGGGAATTCTGAAGCTTTCTTT
TRBV15	TRBJ2-2	.	.	CATSTGSANTGELFF	TGTGCCACCAGCACGGGTTCCGCGAACACCGGGGAGCTGTTTTTT
TRBV7-9	TRBJ2-3	TRBD1	.	CASSLRQGADTQYF	TGTGCCAGCAGCTTGCGCCAGGGGGCAGATACGCAGTATTTT
TRBV7-9	TRBJ1-5	.	.	CASSPEGGGNQPQHF	TGTGCCAGCAGCCCAGAAGGGGGGGGGAATCAGCCCCAGCATTTT
TRBV3-1/TRBV3-2	TRBJ1-6	.	.	CASSQGVRVNSPLHF	TGTGCCAGCAGCCAAGGTGTCAGGGTGAATTCACCCCTCCACTTT
TRBV7-4	TRBJ2-1	TRBD2	few	CASRVTGTSGYKRRNEQFF	TGTGCCAGCAGAGTGACCGGGACTAGCGGGTACAAAAGGCGCAATGAGCAGTTCTTC
TRBV10-3	TRBJ1-2	.	.	CAISAENYGYTF	TGTGCCATCAGTGCAGAAAACTATGGCTACACCTTC
TRBV6-5	TRBJ2-1	TRBD2	.	CASRSLAGTYNEQFF	TGTGCCAGCAGATCCTTAGCGGGAACCTACAATGAGCAGTTCTTC
TRBV28	TRBJ2-5	.	.	CASSFLTPRGQETQYF	TGTGCCAGCAGTTTCTTGACCCCGCGGGGACAAGAGACCCAGTACTTC
TRBV7-7	TRBJ2-3	TRBD2	.	CASSLGLAATDTQYF	TGTGCCAGCAGCTTAGGACTAGCGGCCACAGATACGCAGTATTTT
TRBV5-1	TRBJ2-5	TRBD1	.	CASSLYVRQGKETQYF	TGCGCCAGCAGCTTGTATGTTAGACAGGGAAAAGAGACCCAGTACTTC
TRBV6-5	TRBJ1-2	.	.	CASSYPGSKEGGYTF	TGTGCCAGCAGTTACCCCGGGTCCAAGGAAGGTGGCTACACCTTC
TRBV5-1	TRBJ2-1	TRBD1	.	CASSLPTGGSYNEQFF	TGCGCCAGCAGCTTGCCAACAGGGGGGTCCTACAATGAGCAGTTCTTC
TRBV27	TRBJ2-7	.	.	CASSLSSDQHYEQYF	TGTGCCAGCAGTTTATCTTCAGATCAACACTACGAGCAGTACTTC
TRBV10-3	TRBJ2-3	TRBD2	.	CAISESSGSGSDTQYF	TGTGCCATCAGTGAGTCGAGCGGGAGTGGGTCAGATACGCAGTATTTT
TRBV28	TRBJ1-6	TRBD1	.	CASIVDRSSNSPLHF	TGTGCCAGCATCGTGGACAGGTCTAGTAATTCACCCCTCCACTTT
TRBV7-8	TRBJ2-1	.	.	CASSLEGSKRYEQFF	TGTGCCAGCAGCTTAGAAGGATCCAAGAGGTATGAGCAGTTCTTC
TRBV7-6	TRBJ1-1	TRBD1	.	CASSSQTGLMNTEAFF	TGTGCCAGCAGCTCTCAGACAGGGCTCATGAACACTGAAGCTTTCTTT
TRBV5-6	TRBJ1-2	.	.	CASSFYFQGFSEYGYTF	TGTGCCAGCAGCTTTTACTTTCAGGGGTTCTCGGAGTATGGCTACACCTTC